This T cell receptor (beta chain) was documented in a study of shared clonotypes between healthy human individuals. Study summary: Three plates were used per donor for CD4 naive, three for CD4 memory, two for CD8 naive and one for CD8 memory.

Trimming removed 7 bases from V and 7 bases from J; junction bases left unmatched: 7. The CDR3 runs to 13 residues. Looked up from germline, CDR1 is MNHEY and CDR2 is SMNVEV (reference sequence). The naive CD8 subset, CD45RO-negative cells positively selected for CCR7, excluded terminally differentiated effector memory CD45RA+ cells. Using immunoSEQ multiplex PCR, the repertoire was profiled, and TCRdb retains in-frame clones only, with some absent. The sample records about 2.1 million clones, 80% to 95% being singletons. This TCR was sampled from a man in his late teens or twenties in good health. Some clones in this sample may be carry-over from other donors' samples. The V gene is TRBV27, the J gene TRBJ2-1; TRBD1 aligns across 7 bases. The sequenced sample was naive CD8+ T cells from PBMCs. Here the CDR3 DNA reads TGTGCCAGCACTCCAGGGGGTGTGAATGAGCAGTTCTTC. Translation gives CASTPGGVNEQFF.